This T cell receptor beta chain was obtained from a study of shared clonotypes between healthy human individuals. Study-level points and caveats: The naive CD4 repertoires of a few donors were compared, and about 5% of clonotypes were shared. Sequencing depth was expected to influence donor clonotype sharing.

The CDR3 runs 17 residues. Germline trimming cut 3 bases from V and 0 bases from J; bases unmatched to any gene: 9. CDR1 and CDR2 from the germline V gene are SGDLS and YYNGEE. Replicate sorted-subset PCRs were loaded with 150 to 200 ng DNA, 31,000 or so T cell genomes. Sequencing was performed with immunoSEQ multiplex PCR; in TCRdb, only in-frame clones are kept and a portion is missing. The sample has roughly 700,000 clones, roughly 70% seen once. Comment on this clone: Its antigen is still unknown.

There were only Caucasian adults among the donors, and all lived in Nashville, Tennessee. The chain has TRBV9 and TRBJ1-3, with 7 bases aligning to TRBD1. Material: memory CD4+ T cells sorted from blood. The subset denotes: CD45RA-negative fraction. This TCR was recovered from a woman between 25 and 40 years old in good health. The CDR3 spells CASSARQGGYSGNTIYF. The CDR3 DNA sequence: TGTGCCAGCAGCGCGAGACAGGGAGGGTACTCTGGAAACACCATATATTTT.